The 30 T cell receptor beta chains presented below share a single source sample, sequenced in a study of shared clonotypes between healthy human individuals. Assay: immunoSEQ multiplex PCR; the TCRdb copy retains only in-frame clones and omits some. The sample has 950,000 to 1,100,000 clones; around 75% are singletons. Sample: memory CD4+ T cells sorted from blood. The subset was: CD45RA-negative fraction. The receptors derive from a young man in good health.

The chain links TRBV28 to TRBJ1-4, with D perhaps TRBD1 (5 bases). CDR3 size: 15 residues. Between the trimmed V and J ends, which lost 5 bases and 10 bases, there was a span of 20 bases. Germline CDR1 is MDHEN and CDR2 is SYDVKM. CDR3 nucleotides: TGTGCCAGCAGTCCGTCCGGGGGGGTTGGCGGAAAACTGTTTTTT. Translating gives CASSPSGGVGGKLFF.

This clone is a singleton in its sample. The chain is built from TRBV5-1 and TRBJ1-1; D not resolved. This CDR3 region has 18 residues. From germline, CDR1 is SGHRS and CDR2 YFSETQ. Trimming cost V 0 bases and J 0 bases, with 18 bases left between them. In DNA form, the CDR3 reads TGCGCCAGCAGCTTGGTTAAGGGAGTGGGGATCATGAACACTGAAGCTTTCTTT. This encodes CASSLVKGVGIMNTEAFF.

V usage is TRBV15 and J usage is TRBJ1-2; a weak D match, TRBD1 (5 bases). Germline-derived CDR1 and CDR2 are LNHNV and YYDKDF (reference sequence). CDR3 length equals 16 residues. Trimming removed 7 bases from V and 0 bases from J, with 18 bases in between. CDR3 bases: TGTGCCACCAACATAGGGGATCACCTAGCTAACTATGGCTACACCTTC. This codes for CATNIGDHLANYGYTF.

This clone has ten or more counts. The chain has TRBV2 and TRBJ1-1; possible D gene TRBD1, 5 bases. CDR1 is SNHLY and CDR2 is FYNNEI in the germline V gene. Trimming pared 4 bases from V and 7 bases from J, leaving 13 bases between. This CDR3 is built from 13 residues. The CDR3 sequence: CASSVGTVGEAFF. DNA of the CDR3: TGTGCCAGCAGTGTCGGGACTGTAGGTGAAGCTTTCTTT.

This chain connects TRBV30 to TRBJ2-3, with 9 bases that match TRBD1. Trimming at V came to 2 bases and at J to 9 bases, leaving 12 bases not matched to a gene. CDR1 is GTSNPN, CDR2 SVGIG, per germline (reference sequence). The CDR3 runs to 15 residues. This CDR3 is CAWSPDLGQGVTQYF. The CDR3 nucleotides read TGTGCCTGGAGTCCCGACTTGGGACAGGGCGTAACGCAGTATTTT.

At least ten counts were recorded for this clone. The V gene is TRBV19, the J gene TRBJ2-2, with 12 bases identical to TRBD2. Trimming removed 3 bases from V and 7 bases from J; junction bases left unmatched: 12. The germline V gene encodes CDR1 LNHDA and CDR2 SQIVND (reference sequence). The CDR3 extends over 18 amino acids. The CDR3 loop is CASSIRLAGAFFGGELFF. For the CDR3, the DNA is TGTGCCAGTAGTATCAGACTAGCGGGAGCATTTTTCGGCGGGGAGCTGTTTTTT.

The J gene is TRBJ1-1, the V gene TRBV11-2; 7 nucleotides line up with TRBD1. J lost 5 bases, V lost 3 bases, and 12 bases had no gene match. This CDR3 comprises 16 residues. Per the germline V gene, CDR1 is SGHAT and CDR2 is FQNNGV. This CDR3 reads CASSFRDRASKTEAFF. CDR3 in DNA: TGTGCCAGCAGCTTTCGAGACAGGGCAAGTAAAACTGAAGCTTTCTTT. The full variable domain, its missing parts supplied by reference TRBV11-2 and TRBJ1-1, is EAGVAQSPRYKIIEKRQSVAFWCNPISGHATLYWYQQILGQGPKLLIQFQNNGVVDDSQLPKDRFSAERLKGVDSTLKIQPAKLEDSAVYLCASSFRDRASKTEAFFGQGTRLTVV.

The rearrangement uses TRBV5-1 and TRBJ2-7; 10 nucleotides line up with TRBD2. V shed 0 bases, J shed 2 bases, and the junction held 2 bases outside the gene matches. The CDR3 covers 15 residues. Germline V gene lookup returns CDR1 SGHRS and CDR2 YFSETQ. CDR3 bases: TGCGCCAGCAGCTTGGAACTAGCGGGGACCTACGAGCAGTACTTC. Protein product: CASSLELAGTYEQYF.

The rearrangement uses TRBV12-5 and TRBJ1-5, with D uncertain. Trimming shortened V by 7 bases and J by 3 bases, and 13 bases separated the two germline ends. This CDR3 has 14 amino acids. CDR1 is LGHNT, CDR2 FRNRAP, per germline. CDR3 DNA sequence: TGTGCTAGTGCCGCGGAGATTAACAATCAGCCCCAGCATTTT. This sequence encodes CASAAEINNQPQHF.

This clone was seen a handful of times. This sequence joins TRBV4-3 and TRBJ2-2; tentatively, D is TRBD1 or TRBD2 (6 bases each). The CDR3 totals 16 residues. Deletions cut 2 bases from V and 5 bases from J, with 15 bases between. Germline V gene data show CDR1 as LGHNA and CDR2 as YSLEER. CDR3 DNA: TGCGCCAGCAGCCAATCCACAGGGAGGCGGACCGGGGAGCTGTTTTTT. Translating gives CASSQSTGRRTGELFF.

The chain uses TRBV11-2 and TRBJ1-1; D gene ambiguous. Per germline, CDR1 SGHAT and CDR2 FQNNGV. Trimming took 2 bases from V and 5 from J, leaving 12 bases between them. The length of the CDR3 is 14 residues. CDR3 region: CASSLPGRRTEAFF. CDR3 nucleotides: TGTGCCAGCAGCTTACCAGGAAGGCGGACTGAAGCTTTCTTT.

The chain is built from TRBV13 and TRBJ2-5; 15 bases line up with TRBD2. This CDR3 region has 19 residues. The J segment lost 0 bases and the V segment lost 4 bases, leaving 9 bases of the junction unmatched. The germline V gene has CDR1 PRHDT and CDR2 FYEKMQ (reference sequence). CDR3 sequence: CASSSEHGTSGGYQETQYF. Written as DNA, the CDR3 is TGTGCCAGCAGCTCAGAGCACGGGACTAGCGGGGGGTACCAAGAGACCCAGTACTTC.

V gene TRBV18 combines with J gene TRBJ1-5; D remains ambiguous. This CDR3 spans 14 amino acids. V lost 3 bases, J lost 5 bases, and 11 bases lay in between. Per the germline V gene, CDR1 is KGHSH and CDR2 is LQKENI. The CDR3 bases are TGTGCCAGCTCACCGGAAAGGGTGGATCAGCCCCAGCATTTT. Its protein product is CASSPERVDQPQHF. The variable domain in full, completed from reference TRBV18 and TRBJ1-5, reads NAGVMQNPRHLVRRRGQEARLRCSPMKGHSHVYWYRQLPEEGLKFMVYLQKENIIDESGMPKERFSAEFPKEGPSILRIQQVVRGDSAAYFCASSPERVDQPQHFGDGTRLSIL.

This clone was observed a handful of times. V usage is TRBV6-1 and J usage is TRBJ2-7; TRBD2 matches at 9 bases. The CDR3 is 15 amino acids. Germline values: CDR1 MNHNS, CDR2 SASEGT. V lost 6 bases and J lost 2; bases outside the gene matches: 8. CDR3 bases: TGTGCCAGCAGGGACCGAGCGGGAGGCCCCTACGAGCAGTACTTC. Amino acid sequence: CASRDRAGGPYEQYF.

The CDR3 loop reads CASSAGTLGNEQFF. The CDR3 bases are TGTGCCAGCAGCGCCGGGACCCTGGGGAATGAGCAGTTCTTC. The J gene is TRBJ2-1, the V gene TRBV9; D tentatively reads TRBD1 or TRBD2 (5 bases each). CDR3 size: 14 residues. Germline-derived CDR1 and CDR2 are SGDLS and YYNGEE. V shed 3 bases and J shed 7 bases, with 14 bases lying between them.

The V call is TRBV4-2, the J call TRBJ2-5, with TRBD2 identical over 7 bases. The CDR3 spans 14 residues. Germline V lookup: CDR1 LGHNA, CDR2 YNFKEQ. V trimming: 4 bases; J trimming: 2 bases; junction bases outside the gene matches: 4. CDR3 protein: CASSLASGQETQYF. The CDR3 nucleotides are TGTGCCAGCAGCCTGGCTAGCGGACAAGAGACCCAGTACTTC.

The V gene is TRBV7-2, the J gene TRBJ2-7, with TRBD2 as a possible D gene (5 bases). The CDR3 runs 14 residues. Trimming removed 5 bases from V and 1 base from J, with 12 bases in between. Per germline, CDR1 SGHTA and CDR2 FQGNSA. Here the CDR3 reads CASSGSGSSYEQYF. The DNA of the CDR3 is TGTGCCAGCAGCGGCTCGGGGAGTTCCTACGAGCAGTACTTC.

The chain joins TRBV19 to TRBJ2-1; maybe TRBD1 (5 bases). Germline lookup yields CDR1 LNHDA and CDR2 SQIVND (reference sequence). V was shortened by 6 bases and J by 0 bases, with 9 bases between the two germline ends. The CDR3 is made up of 14 amino acids. CDR3 in amino acids: CASSGHSSYNEQFF. For the CDR3, the DNA is TGTGCCAGTAGCGGACATAGCTCCTACAATGAGCAGTTCTTC.

The chain carries TRBV27 and TRBJ1-1; maybe TRBD1 (5 bases). Per the germline V gene, CDR1 is MNHEY and CDR2 is SMNVEV (reference sequence). CDR3 length equals 15 residues. V was clipped by 0 bases and J by 4 bases, with 12 bases between them. The CDR3, as DNA: TGTGCCAGCAGTTTATCGGGGGTAAAGAGCACTGAAGCTTTCTTT. This translates into CASSLSGVKSTEAFF.

The sample holds a few counts of this clone. The genes are TRBV18 and TRBJ1-1; 7 nucleotides agree with TRBD1. In germline, CDR1 is KGHSH, CDR2 LQKENI. The CDR3 sequence is 12 residues long. V was pared by 7 bases and J by 6 bases, with 5 bases of the junction left unmatched. The CDR3 DNA reads TGTGCCAGCTTTGCCGACAGGGCTGAAGCTTTCTTT. Translated, it gives CASFADRAEAFF.

The chain carries TRBV5-1 and TRBJ2-7; weak D call: TRBD2 (5 bases). This CDR3 has 15 residues. Trimming shortened V by 0 bases and J by 2 bases, and 12 bases separated the two germline ends. Per germline, CDR1 SGHRS and CDR2 YFSETQ. CDR3 loop: CASSLEGRETYEQYF. CDR3 bases: TGCGCCAGCAGCTTGGAAGGACGGGAAACCTACGAGCAGTACTTC.

J is TRBJ2-7 and V is TRBV30, with unresolved D. The CDR3 runs to 14 residues. Germline CDR1 and CDR2: GTSNPN and SVGIG (reference sequence). Trimming removed 1 base from V and 3 bases from J, with 13 bases in between. Written as DNA, the CDR3 is TGTGCCTGGAGTGCCTACATGAGTTTCTACGAGCAGTACTTC. Protein sequence: CAWSAYMSFYEQYF.

This chain joins TRBV9 and TRBJ2-7; TRBD2 matches 10 bases. Germline assignment: CDR1 SGDLS and CDR2 YYNGEE. This CDR3 has 14 amino acids. After removal of 2 bases from V and 7 bases from J, the junction contained 6 bases not matched to a gene. The DNA for the CDR3 is TGTGCCAGCAGCGTTAGCGGGAGGATGGAGGAGCAGTACTTC. Amino acid sequence: CASSVSGRMEEQYF.

The V gene is TRBV7-2, the J gene TRBJ1-2; D is possibly TRBD1 (6 bases). Germline V lookup: CDR1 SGHTA, CDR2 FQGNSA. The germline V and J ends were trimmed by 4 bases and 7 bases, with 10 bases remaining between them. This CDR3 is 12 amino acids long. This chain's CDR3 is CASSSNRVGYTF. The DNA for the CDR3 is TGTGCCAGCAGCTCAAACAGGGTTGGCTACACCTTC.

The chain combines TRBV7-9 with TRBJ1-3; a weak D match, TRBD1 (6 bases). The CDR3 is 15 amino acids. Trimming stripped 5 bases from V and 3 bases from J, with 14 bases between. Per the germline V gene, CDR1 is SEHNR and CDR2 is FQNEAQ (reference sequence). The CDR3 DNA reads as TGTGCCAGCAGCCAAGTGGTCAGGGGTGGAAACACCATATATTTT. This codes for CASSQVVRGGNTIYF.

This chain uses TRBV6-1 with TRBJ2-1, with 14 bases identical to TRBD2. The germline CDR1 and CDR2 sequences are MNHNS and SASEGT. The junction had 9 bases not matched to a gene; V was cut back by 4 bases and J by 10 bases. The CDR3 is 16 amino acids. In DNA, the CDR3 is TGTGCCAGCAGTGCTCGGACTAGCGGGAGGTTTTGGGAGCAGTTCTTC. This sequence encodes CASSARTSGRFWEQFF.

The V call is TRBV23-1, the J call TRBJ2-1, with a tentative D call TRBD1 (5 bases). TRBV23-1 is recorded as an ORF, its role being uncertain. The CDR3 has 14 amino acids. The germline V and J ends were trimmed by 3 bases and 9 bases, with 15 bases remaining between them. The CDR3 loop reads CASSHPKGVIEQFF. The CDR3 nucleotides read TGCGCCAGCAGTCATCCGAAAGGGGTGATTGAGCAGTTCTTC.

This clone was observed a few times. This CDR3 reads CAWKGERNTEAFF. DNA for the CDR3: TGTGCCTGGAAGGGAGAGCGGAACACTGAAGCTTTCTTT. The chain couples TRBV30 to TRBJ1-1; D not resolved. Per the germline V gene, CDR1 is GTSNPN and CDR2 is SVGIG (reference sequence). V was pared by 4 bases and J by 1 base, with 10 bases between. The CDR3 totals 13 residues.

The V gene is TRBV4-3, the J gene TRBJ1-1; D is unresolved. The CDR3 is 14 residues long. Germline V gives CDR1 LGHNA, CDR2 YSLEER. The germline V and J ends were trimmed by 1 base and 0 bases, with 6 bases remaining between them. Written as DNA, the CDR3 is TGCGCCAGCAGCCAAGCCGGGATGAACACTGAAGCTTTCTTT. It translates to CASSQAGMNTEAFF.

There are a few counts of this clone. The sample contains more than one DNA sequence encoding this CDR3. The genes are TRBV19 and TRBJ1-2; no clear D. V lost 3 bases and J 0 bases, leaving 11 bases between the germline ends. The CDR3 sequence is 15 residues long. CDR1 is LNHDA and CDR2 is SQIVND in the germline V gene (reference sequence). The DNA for the CDR3 is TGTGCCAGTAGTATTAAGGGCGGAGCTAACTATGGCTACACCTTC. Translated: CASSIKGGANYGYTF.